Presented here are 18 T cell receptor beta chains from one specimen sequenced in a study of glioma-infiltrating T cells. Amplification of TCR alpha and beta CDR3 regions from RNA used iRepertoire nested multiplex PCR. TCRdb called the multiplex PCR reads again in MiXCR, with one record for every CDR3 protein. The sample contains around 100,000 distinct CDR3 sequences, 25% to 35% of which appear only once. Sequenced input: glioma tissue, nonneoplastic brain tissue, or PBMCs (not recorded which). These receptor sequences come from a human donor with low-grade glioma or glioblastoma, undergoing nonglioma brain surgery, or in good health (not recorded which).

This clonotype was observed many times. The chain carries TRBV2 and TRBJ1-5, with D unclear. Trimming removed 3 bases at V and 4 bases at J, with 13 bases between. CDR1 and CDR2 (germline): SNHLY, FYNNEI. The CDR3 sequence is 15 residues long. The CDR3 spells CASSEEASPNQPQHF. Here the CDR3 DNA reads TGTGCCAGCAGTGAGGAGGCCAGCCCGAATCAGCCCCAGCATTTT.

The chain uses TRBV7-2 and TRBJ1-2, with 9 positions matching TRBD1. Germline trimming cut 5 bases from V and 7 bases from J; bases unmatched to any gene: 11. In germline, CDR1 is SGHTA, CDR2 FQGNSA. The CDR3 consists of 15 residues. The CDR3 spells CASSTKQGAYAGYTF. Written as DNA, the CDR3 is TGTGCCAGCAGCACAAAACAGGGGGCGTATGCTGGCTACACCTTC.

This clonotype was recorded only once. This chain joins TRBV11-2 and TRBJ1-3; no firm D call. The CDR3 length is 14 residues. The germline V gene has CDR1 SGHAT and CDR2 FQNNGV. V lost 0 bases, J lost 0 bases, and 3 bases lay in between. This CDR3 is CASSLDFSGNTIYF. In DNA, the CDR3 is TGTGCCAGCAGCTTAGATTTCTCTGGAAACACCATATATTTT.

This clonotype was seen repeatedly, ten times or more. This chain connects TRBV20-1 to TRBJ1-2, with a possible D match to TRBD1 (6 bases). Germline V CDR1 and CDR2: DFQATT, SNEGSKA (reference sequence). Trimming removed 1 base at V and 4 bases at J, with 19 bases between. This CDR3 region has 16 residues. The CDR3 here is CSARGVRGTPSYGYTF. CDR3 in DNA: TGCAGTGCTAGAGGTGTCAGGGGAACCCCGAGCTATGGCTACACCTTC.

This clonotype was counted ten times or more. The chain links TRBV7-9 to TRBJ2-1, with D unclear. This CDR3 comprises 16 residues. Germline V gene lookup returns CDR1 SEHNR and CDR2 FQNEAQ (reference sequence). V shed 6 bases and J shed 0 bases, with 15 bases lying between them. The CDR3 DNA reads as TGTGCCAGCAGTCTTTCCGGCTTTAGCTCCTACAATGAGCAGTTCTTC. This sequence encodes CASSLSGFSSYNEQFF. The full variable domain, in which reference TRBV7-9 and TRBJ2-1 provide the parts outside the CDR3, is DTGVSQNPRHKITKRGQNVTFRCDPISEHNRLYWYRQTLGQGPEFLTYFQNEAQLEKSRLLSDRFSAERPKGSFSTLEIQRTEQGDSAMYLCASSLSGFSSYNEQFFGPGTRLTVL.

This clonotype has at least ten counts. The genes are TRBV6-1 and TRBJ1-1; D unclear. This CDR3 has 12 amino acids. V was cut by 4 bases and J by 4 bases, with 7 bases left in between. Germline V lookup: CDR1 MNHNS, CDR2 SASEGT. The CDR3 region is CASSVSVTEAFF. The CDR3, as DNA: TGTGCCAGCAGTGTCTCCGTCACTGAAGCTTTCTTT.

This clonotype came up a few times. This rearrangement joins TRBV12-3 or TRBV12-4 to TRBJ1-4; D is unclear. The CDR3 runs to 13 residues. Trimming cost V 3 bases and J 6 bases, with 8 bases left between them. CDR3 sequence: CASSLSHDEKLFF. Here the CDR3 DNA reads TGTGCCAGCAGTTTGTCCCATGATGAAAAACTGTTTTTT.

The chain has TRBV7-2 and TRBJ2-1; 12 nucleotides line up with TRBD2. CDR3 size: 17 residues. Per the germline V gene, CDR1 is SGHTA and CDR2 is FQGNSA. J was trimmed by 8 bases and V by 0 bases; bases with no gene match: 8. CDR3 in DNA: TGTGCCAGCAGCTTAGCCCGAACTAGCGGGGGGTCGGATGAGCAGTTCTTC. Protein sequence: CASSLARTSGGSDEQFF.

This clonotype has ten or more counts. The genes are TRBV27 and TRBJ2-2; TRBD1 is a possible D gene (6 bases). CDR1 and CDR2 (germline): MNHEY, SMNVEV (reference sequence). This CDR3 spans 12 amino acids. The germline V and J ends were trimmed by 8 bases and 5 bases, with 9 bases remaining between them. In DNA form, the CDR3 reads TGTGCCAGCGGGCAGGGGACCGGGGAGCTGTTTTTT. The encoded protein is CASGQGTGELFF.

Note on this clonotype: It may be a read error: a sequence one base away is much more abundant. The V call is TRBV25-1, the J call TRBJ1-4, with unresolved D. The CDR3 totals 16 residues. The germline CDR1 and CDR2 sequences are MGHDK and SYGVNS. The DNA for the CDR3 is TGTGCCAGCAGTGACTTTTTCGAGGGCCCTAATGAAATACTGTTTTTT. As protein: CASSDFFEGPNEILFF.

This chain links TRBV7-6 with TRBJ2-1; possibly TRBD2 for D (6 bases). Deletions cut 3 bases from V and 7 bases from J, with 13 bases between. Germline CDR1 SGHVS, CDR2 FNYEAQ. The CDR3 spans 14 residues. The CDR3 loop reads CASSLGLSRNEQFF. DNA of the CDR3: TGTGCCAGCAGCTTGGGACTCTCTCGGAATGAGCAGTTCTTC.

This clonotype appeared many times. The chain couples TRBV20-1 to TRBJ2-7; 7 nucleotides match TRBD1. The V gene's germline CDR1 is DFQATT and CDR2 SNEGSKA (reference sequence). With V trimmed by 5 bases and J by 4 bases, 11 bases remained unmatched. This CDR3 is 14 amino acids long. This chain's CDR3 is CSAEPGPGQYEQYF. The CDR3 nucleotides read TGCAGTGCTGAACCTGGCCCGGGACAGTACGAGCAGTACTTC.

About this clonotype: A much larger clone differs by one base, so this may be a read error. The chain has TRBV28 and TRBJ2-3, with 14 bases aligning to TRBD2. This CDR3 contains 16 residues. The germline gives CDR1 MDHEN, CDR2 SYDVKM. CDR3 sequence reads: CASSPGLAGAGDKQYF. The CDR3 coding sequence is TGTGCCAGCAGTCCGGGACTAGCGGGGGCCGGAGATAAGCAGTATTTT.

This clonotype was counted a few times. The CDR3 loop reads CASSKPGQRDDSPLHF. CDR3 DNA: TGTGCCAGTAGTAAGCCGGGACAGCGTGATGATTCACCCCTCCACTTT. The chain has TRBV19 and TRBJ1-6; TRBD1 agrees at 7 bases. Looked up from germline, CDR1 is LNHDA and CDR2 is SQIVND (reference sequence). J was trimmed by 8 bases and V by 4 bases; bases with no gene match: 11. This CDR3 has 16 residues.

This clonotype was detected ten times or more. This sequence joins TRBV6-6 and TRBJ1-1; D gene unclear. The germline gives CDR1 MNHNY, CDR2 SVGAGI (reference sequence). Trimming stripped 2 bases from V and 0 bases from J, with 7 bases between. CDR3 length: 14 residues. CDR3 amino acids: CASSYATVNTEAFF. The CDR3 DNA reads as TGTGCCAGCAGTTACGCCACAGTGAACACTGAAGCTTTCTTT.

Remarks on this clonotype: This may arise from a read error, as a much more abundant clone is one base away. The genes are TRBV20-1 and TRBJ2-5; 8 bases are a match to TRBD1. Per germline, CDR1 DFQATT and CDR2 SNEGSKA (reference sequence). CDR3 size: 15 residues. CDR3 protein: CSAKGDQGAQETKYF. The CDR3 bases are TGCAGTGCTAAAGGCGATCAGGGGGCCCAAGAGACCAAGTACTTC.

This clonotype was picked up many times. This sequence joins TRBV20-1 and TRBJ1-1; 7 bases align to TRBD1. The CDR3 spans 12 residues. The germline V gene has CDR1 DFQATT and CDR2 SNEGSKA (reference sequence). The J segment lost 7 bases and the V segment lost 4 bases, leaving 6 bases of the junction unmatched. CDR3 loop: CSATRQGIEAFF. The CDR3 DNA follows: TGCAGTGCTACTCGACAGGGCATTGAAGCTTTCTTT.

This clonotype was detected ten times or more. The V and J genes are TRBV6-1 and TRBJ2-7, with 7 positions matching TRBD1. The CDR3 totals 14 residues. The junction had 9 bases not matched to a gene; V was cut back by 8 bases and J by 2 bases. Germline loops: CDR1 MNHNS, CDR2 SASEGT. The CDR3 is CASSSHGTAYEQYF. DNA of the CDR3: TGTGCCAGCTCCTCTCACGGGACAGCCTACGAGCAGTACTTC.